This T cell receptor (beta chain) was sequenced in a study of blood T cell repertoires in COVID-19. Whole-study context: Both acute and convalescent COVID-19 samples were obtained from the United States, Italy and Spain. PBMCs, B-cell-depleted T cells, or T cells were the source of the cDNA or gDNA that made up the material.

This CDR3 comprises 14 residues. Germline CDR1 is SGHTA and CDR2 is FQGNSA. Trimming removed 3 bases at V and 1 base at J, with 9 bases between. Cohort 3 recovered donors had two negative PCRs, clearance, or symptom resolution. Sequencing used immunoSEQ multiplex PCR; TCRdb keeps in-frame clones, though not all of them. The profile shows fewer than 200,000 clones, approximately 80% of them singletons. The sequencing sample was made of PBMCs or T cells enriched from blood (not recorded which). The clonotype was recovered from a man aged 45-65 years who had recovered from COVID-19. The chain uses TRBV7-2 and TRBJ1-1; TRBD1 might be the D (6 bases). CDR3 protein: CASSFQGSNTEAFF. The CDR3 nucleotides read TGTGCCAGCAGCTTCCAGGGGTCGAACACTGAAGCTTTCTTT. Full variable domain (rest looked up from reference TRBV7-2 and TRBJ1-1): GAGVSQSPSNKVTEKGKDVELRCDPISGHTALYWYRQSLGQGLEFLIYFQGNSAPDKSGLPSDRFSAERTGGSVSTLTIQRTQQEDSAVYLCASSFQGSNTEAFFGQGTRLTVV.